A selection of T cell receptor beta chains follows, all from one sample in a study of blood T cells in healthy people across ages. TCRdb reanalysed the 5' RACE reads using MiXCR and keeps one entry per CDR3 protein. The repertoire includes some 900,000 distinct CDR3 sequences, around 46% of them detected once, and 13% sits in the top ten. Sequences were obtained from blood. Receptors originate from a young man in good health. Each CDR3 is given with its conserved first and last residue. D genes are given only for firm matches. Size values are once, few and many counts, or a class for expanded clones, and some rows have none.

D gene	V gene	J gene	clone size	CDR3 protein	CDR3 DNA
.	TRBV6-2/TRBV6-3	TRBJ1-2	.	CASSHNRDGYTF	TGTGCCAGCAGCCACAACAGGGACGGCTACACCTTC
TRBD2	TRBV10-3	TRBJ2-5	.	CAISDQRGLKETQYF	TGTGCCATCAGTGACCAGCGGGGGCTTAAAGAGACCCAGTACTTC
.	TRBV20-1	TRBJ2-7	.	CSAREARGSSYEQYF	TGCAGTGCTAGAGAGGCGAGGGGGAGCTCCTACGAGCAGTACTTC
TRBD1	TRBV5-1	TRBJ1-1	.	CASSSGQGAGTEAFF	TGCGCCAGCAGCTCCGGCCAGGGGGCAGGAACTGAAGCTTTCTTT
.	TRBV7-2	TRBJ2-7	many	CASSFSGTPYEQYF	TGTGCCAGCAGCTTTTCCGGGACTCCCTACGAGCAGTACTTC
.	TRBV9	TRBJ1-2	many	CASSAETASYGYTF	TGTGCCAGCAGCGCCGAGACAGCCAGCTATGGCTACACCTTC
.	TRBV6-2/TRBV6-3	TRBJ1-5	.	CASRREGQPQHF	TGTGCCAGCAGGCGGGAGGGTCAGCCCCAGCATTTT
.	TRBV7-2	TRBJ2-5	.	CASSFYREEWEETQYF	TGTGCCAGCAGCTTCTACAGGGAGGAATGGGAAGAGACCCAGTACTTC
.	TRBV6-5	TRBJ2-1	.	CASSYSGVGEQFF	TGTGCCAGCAGTTACTCAGGAGTTGGTGAGCAGTTCTTC
.	TRBV13	TRBJ1-5	.	CASSTFPGEEPPKDQPQHF	TGTGCCAGCAGCACTTTCCCAGGTGAGGAGCCCCCTAAGGATCAGCCCCAGCATTTT
TRBD2	TRBV29-1	TRBJ2-4	few	CSVARGGSNIQYF	TGCAGCGTTGCACGGGGGGGCTCGAACATTCAGTACTTC
TRBD1	TRBV11-3	TRBJ2-7	.	CASRGTGLYEQYF	TGTGCCAGCAGGGGGACAGGGTTATACGAGCAGTACTTC
.	TRBV11-2	TRBJ2-5	many	CASTSPLVQETQYF	TGTGCCAGCACCTCGCCTCTTGTACAAGAGACCCAGTACTTC
.	TRBV24-1	TRBJ2-5	.	CATRDGQETQYF	TGTGCCACCAGGGACGGCCAAGAGACCCAGTACTTC
.	TRBV2	TRBJ2-5	.	CASISEETQYF	TGTGCCAGCATATCAGAAGAGACCCAGTACTTC
.	TRBV9	TRBJ1-6	.	CASSVDPGDSSSYNSPLHF	TGTGCCAGCAGCGTAGATCCAGGGGACTCGAGCTCCTATAATTCACCCCTCCACTTT
.	TRBV29-1	TRBJ2-4	.	CSVGTASLRIQNF	TGCAGCGTGGGGACGGCATCCCTCCGGATTCAGAACTTC
.	TRBV18	TRBJ2-2	.	CASSFAWDHNTGELFF	TGTGCCAGCTCTTTCGCCTGGGACCATAACACCGGGGAGCTGTTTTTT
TRBD1	TRBV9	TRBJ2-4	.	CASSVAGQGAQNIQYF	TGTGCCAGCAGCGTAGCTGGGCAGGGGGCTCAAAACATTCAGTACTTC
TRBD2	TRBV7-2	TRBJ2-3	.	CASSLVGTSADTQYF	TGTGCCAGCAGCTTAGTAGGGACTAGCGCAGATACGCAGTATTTT
.	TRBV6-5	TRBJ2-7	.	CASSVPRGVGYEQYF	TGTGCCAGCAGTGTCCCCAGGGGGGTCGGGTACGAGCAGTACTTC
TRBD2	TRBV20-1	TRBJ2-7	few	CSATGTSGPSYEQYF	TGCAGTGCTACAGGGACTAGCGGCCCCTCCTACGAGCAGTACTTC
.	TRBV20-1	TRBJ1-1	.	CSASIGRMNTEAFF	TGCAGTGCTAGCATAGGACGGATGAACACTGAAGCTTTCTTT
.	TRBV28	TRBJ1-2	once	CASSLFFGGLRGGYTF	TGTGCCAGCAGTTTATTCTTCGGGGGGCTGAGAGGTGGCTACACCTTC
.	TRBV27	TRBJ1-2	few	CASSPNLGASYGYTF	TGTGCCAGCAGTCCCAATTTGGGGGCTAGCTATGGCTACACCTTC
.	TRBV4-2	TRBJ1-1	.	CASSQERGDTEAFF	TGTGCCAGCAGCCAAGAAAGGGGGGACACTGAAGCTTTCTTT
TRBD2	TRBV6-4	TRBJ2-3	.	CASSEVGTSYTQYF	TGTGCCAGCAGTGAAGTCGGGACTAGCTATACGCAGTATTTT
TRBD1	TRBV7-9	TRBJ1-4	.	CASTKAGGDEKLFF	TGTGCCAGCACCAAAGCAGGGGGCGATGAAAAACTGTTTTTT
.	TRBV27	TRBJ1-2	.	CASSNTGRIGYGYTF	TGTGCCAGCAGCAATACTGGACGGATCGGATATGGCTACACCTTC
TRBD1	TRBV7-2	TRBJ2-3	.	CASSFRQGPDTQYF	TGTGCCAGCAGCTTTCGACAGGGTCCAGATACGCAGTATTTT
TRBD1	TRBV5-4	TRBJ2-1	.	CARSSYRGETYNEQFF	TGTGCCCGCAGCTCTTACAGGGGTGAGACTTACAATGAGCAGTTCTTC
.	TRBV3-1	TRBJ2-3	.	CASSPTDGAQYF	TGTGCCAGCAGCCCGACAGACGGGGCGCAGTATTTT
.	TRBV11-1	TRBJ2-5	many	CASSLERGETQYF	TGTGCCAGCAGCTTAGAGAGGGGAGAGACCCAGTACTTC
TRBD2	TRBV4-1	TRBJ2-3	.	CASSQDPGTSRAQYF	TGCGCCAGCAGCCAAGATCCCGGGACTAGTAGGGCGCAGTATTTT
TRBD2	TRBV24-1	TRBJ2-7	.	CATSDSSGRRYEQYF	TGTGCCACCAGTGACTCTAGCGGGAGAAGGTACGAGCAGTACTTC
TRBD1	TRBV12-3/TRBV12-4	TRBJ2-3	few	CASSPRDRGQGDTQYF	TGTGCCAGCAGCCCCCGGGACAGGGGGCAAGGAGATACGCAGTATTTT
TRBD1	TRBV25-1	TRBJ2-1	.	CATKAGTGAYNEQFF	TGTGCCACTAAGGCTGGGACAGGGGCCTACAATGAGCAGTTCTTC
TRBD2	TRBV2	TRBJ2-3	few	CASSEMGLAYTDTQYF	TGTGCCAGCAGTGAAATGGGACTAGCCTACACAGATACGCAGTATTTT
.	TRBV9	TRBJ1-4	few	CASSVETGEKLFF	TGTGCCAGCAGCGTAGAAACCGGTGAAAAACTGTTTTTT
TRBD1	TRBV20-1	TRBJ2-5	few	CSAMGQRAGETQYF	TGCAGTGCCATGGGACAGAGGGCTGGAGAGACCCAGTACTTC
.	TRBV3-1	TRBJ2-7	.	CASSQEVGNSYEQYF	TGTGCCAGCAGCCAAGAAGTAGGGAACTCCTACGAGCAGTACTTC
.	TRBV7-3	TRBJ2-1	.	CASSLTHNEQFF	TGTGCCAGCAGCTTAACGCACAATGAGCAGTTCTTC
.	TRBV20-1	TRBJ1-4	.	CSARLEWGNKKLFF	TGCAGTGCTAGGTTAGAGTGGGGTAATAAAAAACTGTTTTTT
TRBD2	TRBV7-2	TRBJ2-5	.	CAGSAQGLAGGGTQYF	TGTGCCGGCAGCGCCCAAGGGCTAGCGGGGGGAGGGACCCAGTACTTC
.	TRBV20-1	TRBJ1-4	.	CSARRRGRGVEKLFF	TGCAGTGCTAGACGACGCGGGCGAGGCGTTGAAAAACTGTTTTTT
.	TRBV18	TRBJ2-5	.	CASSPQSGKETQYF	TGTGCCAGCTCACCACAGTCAGGGAAAGAGACCCAGTACTTC